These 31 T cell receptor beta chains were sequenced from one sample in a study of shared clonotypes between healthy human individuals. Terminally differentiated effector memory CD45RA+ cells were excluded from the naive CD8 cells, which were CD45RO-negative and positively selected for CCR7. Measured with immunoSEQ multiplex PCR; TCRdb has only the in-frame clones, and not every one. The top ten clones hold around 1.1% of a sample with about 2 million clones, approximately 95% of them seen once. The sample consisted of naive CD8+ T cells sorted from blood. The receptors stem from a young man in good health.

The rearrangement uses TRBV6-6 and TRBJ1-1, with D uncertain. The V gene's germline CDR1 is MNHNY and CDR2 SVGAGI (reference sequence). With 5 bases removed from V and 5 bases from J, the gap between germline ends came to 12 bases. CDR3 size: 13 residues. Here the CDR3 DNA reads TGTGCCAGCAGTAGTAAGAAATGGACTGAAGCTTTCTTT. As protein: CASSSKKWTEAFF.

The CDR3 DNA reads as TGTGCCACCAGCAGAGACCCTGGGGCCAACGTCCTGACTTTC. Translating it yields CATSRDPGANVLTF. The V call is TRBV15, the J call TRBJ2-6; D ambiguous. With 0 bases removed from V and 2 bases from J, the gap between germline ends came to 2 bases. The length of the CDR3 is 14 residues. The V gene's germline CDR1 is LNHNV and CDR2 YYDKDF (reference sequence).

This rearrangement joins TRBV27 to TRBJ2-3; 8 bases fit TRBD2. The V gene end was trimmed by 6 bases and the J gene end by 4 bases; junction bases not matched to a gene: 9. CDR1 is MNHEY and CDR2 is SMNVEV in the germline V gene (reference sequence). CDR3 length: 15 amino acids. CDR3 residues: CASRRVSGSPDTQYF. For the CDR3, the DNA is TGTGCCAGCAGGCGGGTGAGCGGGAGTCCAGATACGCAGTATTTT.

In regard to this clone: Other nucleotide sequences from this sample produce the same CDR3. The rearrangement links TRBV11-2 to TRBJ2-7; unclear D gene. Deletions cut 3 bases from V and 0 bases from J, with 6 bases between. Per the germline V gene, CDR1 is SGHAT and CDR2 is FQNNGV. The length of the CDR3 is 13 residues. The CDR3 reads CASSLASSYEQYF. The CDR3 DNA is TGTGCCAGCAGCTTGGCTAGCTCCTACGAGCAGTACTTC.

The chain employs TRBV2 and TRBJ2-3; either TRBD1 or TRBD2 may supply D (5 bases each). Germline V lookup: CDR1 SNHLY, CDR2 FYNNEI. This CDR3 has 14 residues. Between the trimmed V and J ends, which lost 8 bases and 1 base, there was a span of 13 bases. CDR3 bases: TGTGCCAGCGTATGGGACGGACGCACAGATACGCAGTATTTT. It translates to CASVWDGRTDTQYF.

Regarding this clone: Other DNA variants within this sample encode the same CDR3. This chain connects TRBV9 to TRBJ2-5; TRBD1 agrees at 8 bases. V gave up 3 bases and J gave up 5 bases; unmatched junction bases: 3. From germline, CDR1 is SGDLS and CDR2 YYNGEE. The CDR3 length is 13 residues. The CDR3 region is CASSAGGRETQYF. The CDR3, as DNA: TGTGCCAGCAGCGCAGGGGGCCGGGAGACCCAGTACTTC. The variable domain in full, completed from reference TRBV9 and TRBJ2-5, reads DSGVTQTPKHLITATGQRVTLRCSPRSGDLSVYWYQQSLDQGLQFLIQYYNGEERAKGNILERFSAQQFPDLHSELNLSSLELGDSALYFCASSAGGRETQYFGPGTRLLVL.

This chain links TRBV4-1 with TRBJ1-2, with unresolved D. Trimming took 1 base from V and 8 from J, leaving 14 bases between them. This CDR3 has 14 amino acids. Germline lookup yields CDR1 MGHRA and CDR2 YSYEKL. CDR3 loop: CASSQATWGRGYTF. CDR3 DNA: TGCGCCAGCAGCCAAGCTACGTGGGGAAGAGGCTACACCTTC.

Here the CDR3 DNA reads TGCGCCAGCAGCGTGGAGGAGGGGGAAGGCTACGAGCAGTACTTC. Amino acid sequence: CASSVEEGEGYEQYF. The gene calls are TRBV5-1 and TRBJ2-7; TRBD1 or TRBD2 may be the D gene (6 bases each). There are 15 residues in the CDR3. V lost 4 bases and J 3 bases, leaving 17 bases between the germline ends. Looked up from germline, CDR1 is SGHRS and CDR2 is YFSETQ.

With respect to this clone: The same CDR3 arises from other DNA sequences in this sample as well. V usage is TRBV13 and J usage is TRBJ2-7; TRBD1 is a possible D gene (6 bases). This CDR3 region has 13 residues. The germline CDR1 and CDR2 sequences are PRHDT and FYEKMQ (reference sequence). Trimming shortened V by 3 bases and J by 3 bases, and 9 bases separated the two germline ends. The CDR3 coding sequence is TGTGCCAGCAGCTTGGGCAGGGGCTACGAGCAGTACTTC. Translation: CASSLGRGYEQYF.

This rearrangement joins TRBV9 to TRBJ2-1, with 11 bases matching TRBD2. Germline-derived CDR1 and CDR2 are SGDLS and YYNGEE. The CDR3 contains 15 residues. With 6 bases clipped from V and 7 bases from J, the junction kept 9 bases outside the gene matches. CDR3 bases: TGTGCCAGCAATGTAGCGGGAGGGCCCGGAAATGAGCAGTTCTTC. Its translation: CASNVAGGPGNEQFF.

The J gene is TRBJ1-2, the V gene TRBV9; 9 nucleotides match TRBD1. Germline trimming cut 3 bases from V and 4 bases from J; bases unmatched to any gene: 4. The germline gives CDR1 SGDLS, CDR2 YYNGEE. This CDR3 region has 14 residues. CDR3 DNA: TGTGCCAGCAGCGGGGGACAGGGAGGCTATGGCTACACCTTC. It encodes CASSGGQGGYGYTF.

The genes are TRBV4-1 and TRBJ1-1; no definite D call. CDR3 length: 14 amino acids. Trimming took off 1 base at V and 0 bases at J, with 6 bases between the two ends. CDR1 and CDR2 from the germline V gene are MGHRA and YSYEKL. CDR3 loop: CASSQGDMNTEAFF. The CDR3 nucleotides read TGCGCCAGCAGCCAAGGGGATATGAACACTGAAGCTTTCTTT.

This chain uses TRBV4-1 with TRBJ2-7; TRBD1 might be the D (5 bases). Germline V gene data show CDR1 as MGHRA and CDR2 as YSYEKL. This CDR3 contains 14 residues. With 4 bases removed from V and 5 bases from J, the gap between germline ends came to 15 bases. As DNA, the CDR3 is TGCGCCAGCAGCCTCCGGACAACCAAGGACGAGCAGTACTTC. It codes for CASSLRTTKDEQYF.

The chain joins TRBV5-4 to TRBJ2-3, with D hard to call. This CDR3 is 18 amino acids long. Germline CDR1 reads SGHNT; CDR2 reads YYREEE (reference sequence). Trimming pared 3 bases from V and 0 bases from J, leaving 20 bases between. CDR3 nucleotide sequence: TGTGCCAGCAGCTCGAATAGTCTAACGGCCCAAAGCACAGATACGCAGTATTTT. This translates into CASSSNSLTAQSTDTQYF.

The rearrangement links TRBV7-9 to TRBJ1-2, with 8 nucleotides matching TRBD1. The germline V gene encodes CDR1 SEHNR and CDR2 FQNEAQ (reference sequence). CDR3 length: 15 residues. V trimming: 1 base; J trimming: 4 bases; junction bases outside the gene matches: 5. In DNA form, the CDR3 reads TGTGCCAGCAGCTTAGAAAACGGACAGGGCTATGGCTACACCTTC. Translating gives CASSLENGQGYGYTF.

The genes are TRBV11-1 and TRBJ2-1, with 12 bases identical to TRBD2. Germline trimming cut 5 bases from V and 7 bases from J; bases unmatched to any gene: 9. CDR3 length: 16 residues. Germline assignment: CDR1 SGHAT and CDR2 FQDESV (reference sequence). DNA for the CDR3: TGTGCCAGCAGCCCTTACCGACTAGCGGGGGAGAATGAGCAGTTCTTC. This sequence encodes CASSPYRLAGENEQFF.

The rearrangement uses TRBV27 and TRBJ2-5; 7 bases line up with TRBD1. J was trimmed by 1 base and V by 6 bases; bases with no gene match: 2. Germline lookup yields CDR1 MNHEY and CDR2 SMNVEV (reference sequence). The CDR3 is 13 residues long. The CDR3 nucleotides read TGTGCCAGCAGGGGACAGTCCCAAGAGACCCAGTACTTC. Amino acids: CASRGQSQETQYF.

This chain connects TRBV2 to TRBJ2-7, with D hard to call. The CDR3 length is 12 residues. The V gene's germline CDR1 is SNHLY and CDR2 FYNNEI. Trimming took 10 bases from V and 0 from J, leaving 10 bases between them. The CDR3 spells CAMESGSYEQYF. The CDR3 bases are TGTGCCATGGAGTCTGGCTCCTACGAGCAGTACTTC.

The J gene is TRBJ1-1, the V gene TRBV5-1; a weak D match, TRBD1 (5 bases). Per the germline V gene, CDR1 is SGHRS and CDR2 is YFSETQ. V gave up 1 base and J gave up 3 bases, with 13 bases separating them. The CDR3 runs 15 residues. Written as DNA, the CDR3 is TGCGCCAGCAGCTTGCCCCCGGCGGGGGACACTGAAGCTTTCTTT. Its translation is CASSLPPAGDTEAFF. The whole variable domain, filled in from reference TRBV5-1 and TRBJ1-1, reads KAGVTQTPRYLIKTRGQQVTLSCSPISGHRSVSWYQQTPGQGLQFLFEYFSETQRNKGNFPGRFSGRQFSNSRSEMNVSTLELGDSALYLCASSLPPAGDTEAFFGQGTRLTVV.

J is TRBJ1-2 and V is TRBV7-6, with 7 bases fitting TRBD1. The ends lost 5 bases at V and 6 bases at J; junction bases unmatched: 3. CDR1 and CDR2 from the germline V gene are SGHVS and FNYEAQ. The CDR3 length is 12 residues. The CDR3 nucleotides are TGTGCCAGCAGCAACGGACAGGATGGCTACACCTTC. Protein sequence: CASSNGQDGYTF.

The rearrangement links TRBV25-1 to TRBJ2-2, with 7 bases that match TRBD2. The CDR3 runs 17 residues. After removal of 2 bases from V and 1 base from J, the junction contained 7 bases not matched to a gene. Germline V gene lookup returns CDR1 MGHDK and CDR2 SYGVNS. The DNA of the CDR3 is TGTGCCAGCAGTGAACCCCCTCGGGGGGTGAACACCGGGGAGCTGTTTTTT. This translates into CASSEPPRGVNTGELFF. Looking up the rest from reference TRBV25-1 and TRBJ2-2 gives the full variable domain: EADIYQTPRYLVIGTGKKITLECSQTMGHDKMYWYQQDPGMELHLIHYSYGVNSTEKGDLSSESTVSRIRTEHFPLTLESARPSHTSQYLCASSEPPRGVNTGELFFGEGSRLTVL.

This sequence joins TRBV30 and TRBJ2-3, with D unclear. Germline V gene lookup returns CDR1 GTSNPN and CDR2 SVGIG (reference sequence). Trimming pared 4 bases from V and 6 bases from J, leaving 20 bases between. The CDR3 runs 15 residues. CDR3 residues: CAWNGQARNFDTQYF. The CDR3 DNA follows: TGTGCCTGGAACGGGCAGGCCCGAAACTTTGATACGCAGTATTTT.

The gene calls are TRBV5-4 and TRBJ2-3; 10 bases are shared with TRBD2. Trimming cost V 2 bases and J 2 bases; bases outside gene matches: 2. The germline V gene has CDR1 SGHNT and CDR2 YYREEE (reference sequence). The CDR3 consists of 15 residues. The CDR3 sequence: CASSLLAGLTDTQYF. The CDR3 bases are TGTGCCAGCAGCTTACTAGCGGGGCTCACAGATACGCAGTATTTT.

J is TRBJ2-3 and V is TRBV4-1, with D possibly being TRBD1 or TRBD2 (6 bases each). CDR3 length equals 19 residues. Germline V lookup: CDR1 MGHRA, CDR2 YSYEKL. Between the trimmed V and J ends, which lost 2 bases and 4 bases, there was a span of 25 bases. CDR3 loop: CASSQLPLPGGGGADTQYF. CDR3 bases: TGCGCCAGCAGCCAACTCCCCCTCCCTGGGGGCGGAGGGGCAGATACGCAGTATTTT.

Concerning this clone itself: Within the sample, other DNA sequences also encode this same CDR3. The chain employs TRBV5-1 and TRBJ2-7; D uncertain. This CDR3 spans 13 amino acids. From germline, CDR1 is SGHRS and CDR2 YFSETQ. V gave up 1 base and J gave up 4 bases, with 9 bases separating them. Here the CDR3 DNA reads TGCGCCAGCAGCTTGAAGACTTCTTACGAGCAGTACTTC. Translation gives CASSLKTSYEQYF. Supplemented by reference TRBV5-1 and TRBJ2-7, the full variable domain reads KAGVTQTPRYLIKTRGQQVTLSCSPISGHRSVSWYQQTPGQGLQFLFEYFSETQRNKGNFPGRFSGRQFSNSRSEMNVSTLELGDSALYLCASSLKTSYEQYFGPGTRLTVT.

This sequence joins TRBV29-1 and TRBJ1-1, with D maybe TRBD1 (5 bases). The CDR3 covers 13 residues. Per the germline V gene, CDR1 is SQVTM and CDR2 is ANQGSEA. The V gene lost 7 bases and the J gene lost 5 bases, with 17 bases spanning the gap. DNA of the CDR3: TGCAGCGCGTCCCAGGGCCTGGGAACTGAAGCTTTCTTT. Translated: CSASQGLGTEAFF.

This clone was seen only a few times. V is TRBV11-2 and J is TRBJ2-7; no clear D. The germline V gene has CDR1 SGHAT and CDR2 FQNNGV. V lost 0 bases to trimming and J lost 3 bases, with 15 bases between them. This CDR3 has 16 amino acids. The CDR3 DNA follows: TGTGCCAGCAGCTTAGATTCCCGAGGTTCTGTCTACGAGCAGTACTTC. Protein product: CASSLDSRGSVYEQYF.

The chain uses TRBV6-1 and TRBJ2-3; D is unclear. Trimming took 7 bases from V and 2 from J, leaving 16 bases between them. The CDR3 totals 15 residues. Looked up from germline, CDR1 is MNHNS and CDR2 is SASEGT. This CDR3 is CASKGLTKFTDTQYF. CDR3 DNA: TGTGCCAGCAAGGGCCTAACGAAATTCACAGATACGCAGTATTTT.

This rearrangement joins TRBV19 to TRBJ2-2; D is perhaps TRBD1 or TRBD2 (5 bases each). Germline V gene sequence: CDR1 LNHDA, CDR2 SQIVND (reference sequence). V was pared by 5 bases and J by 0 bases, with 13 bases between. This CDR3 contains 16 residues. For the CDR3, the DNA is TGTGCCAGTAGTGCAGGGACGGTAGCGAACACCGGGGAGCTGTTTTTT. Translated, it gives CASSAGTVANTGELFF.

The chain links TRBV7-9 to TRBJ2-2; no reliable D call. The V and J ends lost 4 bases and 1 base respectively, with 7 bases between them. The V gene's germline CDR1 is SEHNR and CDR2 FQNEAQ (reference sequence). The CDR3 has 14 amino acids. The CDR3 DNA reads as TGTGCCAGCAGCTCTTCAGGGAACACCGGGGAGCTGTTTTTT. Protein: CASSSSGNTGELFF.

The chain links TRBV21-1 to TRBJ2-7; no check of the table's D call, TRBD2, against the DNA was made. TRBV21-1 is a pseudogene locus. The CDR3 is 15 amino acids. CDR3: CASSLAGAGSYEQYF. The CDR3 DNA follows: TGTGCCAGCTCACTAGCGGGAGCTGGCTCCTACGAGCAGTACTTC.